Below, one T cell receptor (beta chain) is given with its context. Antigen specificity is unknown. These data come from a study of siplizumab effects on memory and regulatory T cells. In the mixed lymphocyte reaction, cells were cocultured for about six days at 37°C. Generated by immunoSEQ multiplex PCR, the TCRdb table keeps only in-frame clones and is missing some. The sample consists of more than 13,000 clones, 35% to 45% of them appearing once. This CDR3 is 15 amino acids long. Trimming removed 6 bases from V and 1 base from J; junction bases left unmatched: 6. Germline CDR1 reads MNHEY; CDR2 reads SVGAGI.

This sequence joins TRBV6-5 and TRBJ1-1; 9 bases match TRBD1. The specimen was CFSE-low (dividing) CD4+ T cells sorted from an allogeneic mixed lymphocyte reaction. The clonotype comes from a human donor in good health; the cells came from an allogeneic mixed lymphocyte reaction. Some clones in this sample may be carry-over from other donors' samples. The CDR3 loop is CASSLQGATNTEAFF. In nucleotides, the CDR3 is TGTGCCAGCAGCCTACAGGGGGCTACGAACACTGAAGCTTTCTTT.